The present TCR beta chain was sequenced within a study of metastatic and nonmetastatic thyroid tumors. In the study overall: Repertoires of blood and of tissue (tumor or nodule) from malignant and benign thyroid patients were compared.

All patients reached thyroid surgery having received no treatment beforehand. Whole-study findings and limits: It was reported that TCR beta diversity was significantly higher in malignant thyroid tumors than benign nodules, in blood and tumor.

V lost 4 bases and J lost 4; bases outside the gene matches: 1. This CDR3 is built from 13 residues. The germline V gene encodes CDR1 SNHLY and CDR2 FYNNEI. This clone was detected many times. No antigen is known for it. Original data processing: Using the CDR3 differences seen across clinicopathological groups, the authors built a distant-metastasis classifier for papillary thyroid cancer, which was meant to discriminate distant-metastatic patients. TCRdb redid the clone calls on the PCR reads using MiXCR. The V and J calls were determined by TCRdb, not by the authors. Here the sample spans around 35,000 clones, about 18% being singletons.

The chain links TRBV2 to TRBJ2-5, with 9 bases identical to TRBD1. Material: blood. The origin of this receptor is a female donor with papillary thyroid cancer or a benign thyroid nodule (not recorded which). Some clones in this sample may be carry-over from other donors' samples. The chain's CDR3 is CASSGQGVETQYF. CDR3 in DNA: TGTGCCAGCAGTGGACAGGGGGTAGAGACCCAGTACTTC.